One sample yielded the 13 T cell receptor beta chains listed below, sequenced in a study of Tregs in tolerant kidney transplant recipients. The protocol was immunoSEQ multiplex PCR, while the TCRdb copy is restricted to in-frame clones and leaves out a portion. The table includes tens of thousands of clones, over 80% detected once. The sequencing sample was made of CD4+ T cells from blood. The receptors originated from a human donor in good health.

This chain joins TRBV29-1 and TRBJ2-2; 7 bases are shared with TRBD1. The CDR3 totals 14 residues. Germline V CDR1 and CDR2: SQVTM, ANQGSEA. J lost 2 bases, V lost 4 bases, and 4 bases had no gene match. The CDR3 spells CSVVGQANTGELFF. The CDR3 nucleotides read TGCAGCGTTGTAGGACAGGCCAACACCGGGGAGCTGTTTTTT.

The rearrangement links TRBV6-4 to TRBJ2-1; D might be TRBD2 (5 bases). Germline CDR1 MRHNA, CDR2 SNTAGT. V was cut by 10 bases and J by 3 bases, with 10 bases left in between. The CDR3 runs to 12 residues. The CDR3 protein is CATSGGYNEQFF. In DNA, the CDR3 is TGTGCCACCTCCGGAGGCTACAATGAGCAGTTCTTC.

V usage is TRBV9 and J usage is TRBJ1-6, with 9 bases matching TRBD1. CDR1 and CDR2 from the germline V gene are SGDLS and YYNGEE. The CDR3 extends over 14 amino acids. V gave up 5 bases and J gave up 7 bases; unmatched junction bases: 4. CDR3 in amino acids: CASRGTGKNSPLHF. CDR3 nucleotide sequence: TGTGCCAGCAGGGGGACAGGGAAGAATTCACCCCTCCACTTT.

The chain carries TRBV25-1 and TRBJ2-5; tentatively, D is TRBD2 (6 bases). V dropped 1 base and J dropped 5 bases, with 11 bases sitting between them. The CDR3 consists of 14 residues. Germline CDR1 reads MGHDK; CDR2 reads SYGVNS. This CDR3 reads CASSEFWGDETQYF. CDR3 DNA sequence: TGTGCCAGCAGTGAATTTTGGGGGGACGAGACCCAGTACTTC. Combining the CDR3 with reference TRBV25-1 and TRBJ2-5 gives the whole variable domain EADIYQTPRYLVIGTGKKITLECSQTMGHDKMYWYQQDPGMELHLIHYSYGVNSTEKGDLSSESTVSRIRTEHFPLTLESARPSHTSQYLCASSEFWGDETQYFGPGTRLLVL.

This sequence joins TRBV5-1 and TRBJ1-4; 9 bases are a match to TRBD1. J was trimmed by 8 bases and V by 4 bases; bases with no gene match: 6. The germline V gene encodes CDR1 SGHRS and CDR2 YFSETQ. The CDR3 is 14 residues long. For the CDR3, the DNA is TGCGCCAGCAGCGGGTCGGACAGGGGAGAAAAACTGTTTTTT. It codes for CASSGSDRGEKLFF.

This clone turned up a few times. CDR3 loop: CASSAYGATDTQYF. The DNA of the CDR3 is TGCGCCAGCAGTGCCTACGGGGCAACAGATACGCAGTATTTT. The chain links TRBV10-2 to TRBJ2-3, with D perhaps assigned TRBD1 or TRBD2 (5 bases each). Germline V gene data show CDR1 as WSHSY and CDR2 as SAAADI. The CDR3 consists of 14 residues. The germline V and J ends were trimmed by 4 bases and 3 bases, with 11 bases remaining between them.

The chain employs TRBV5-4 and TRBJ2-7; either TRBD1 or TRBD2 may fit D (5 bases each). Trimming stripped 2 bases from V and 0 bases from J, with 12 bases between. The CDR3 contains 15 residues. Germline-derived CDR1 and CDR2 are SGHNT and YYREEE (reference sequence). The CDR3 DNA sequence: TGTGCCAGCAGCTTTGGTGGGGGTAGCTCCTACGAGCAGTACTTC. As protein: CASSFGGGSSYEQYF.

The gene calls are TRBV7-8 and TRBJ2-4; D perhaps matches TRBD1 (6 bases). Germline CDR1 reads SGHVS; CDR2 reads FQNEAQ. V lost 4 bases to trimming and J lost 6 bases, with 13 bases between them. The CDR3 is 14 residues long. This chain's CDR3 is CASSSPEGVNIQYF. Written as DNA, the CDR3 is TGTGCCAGCAGCTCGCCCGAGGGGGTAAACATTCAGTACTTC.

The chain carries TRBV7-2 and TRBJ2-7; 10 bases align to TRBD1. The CDR3 consists of 15 residues. The J segment lost 6 bases and the V segment lost 5 bases, leaving 10 bases of the junction unmatched. From germline, CDR1 is SGHTA and CDR2 FQGNSA. The CDR3 nucleotides read TGTGCCAGCAGCCTTTCCGGGACAGGGGTTCTCGAGCAGTACTTC. It yields the protein CASSLSGTGVLEQYF.

The gene calls are TRBV6-6 and TRBJ2-3, with 10 bases aligning to TRBD2. The V and J ends lost 6 bases and 11 bases, in that order; junction bases with no gene match: 14. The CDR3 totals 15 residues. In germline, CDR1 is MNHNY, CDR2 SVGAGI (reference sequence). The CDR3: CASRTLLAGAFKQYF. In DNA, the CDR3 is TGTGCCAGCAGGACACTTCTAGCGGGAGCTTTTAAGCAGTATTTT.

This clone occurred a few times. The chain couples TRBV4-2 to TRBJ1-1, with no clear D. This CDR3 comprises 15 residues. Deletions cut 3 bases from V and 6 bases from J, with 17 bases between. The germline CDR1 and CDR2 sequences are LGHNA and YNFKEQ. Here the CDR3 reads CASSHDDKGIPEAFF. The CDR3 region has the DNA TGTGCCAGCAGCCACGACGACAAAGGGATCCCTGAAGCTTTCTTT.

This clone was detected only once. The V and J genes are TRBV6-5 and TRBJ2-5, with a tentative D call TRBD1 (6 bases). The CDR3 spans 15 residues. Germline V lookup: CDR1 MNHEY, CDR2 SVGAGI. V gave up 0 bases and J gave up 3 bases, with 11 bases separating them. DNA of the CDR3: TGTGCCAGCAGTTACTCTCGGGCAGGGGAAGAGACCCAGTACTTC. It translates to CASSYSRAGEETQYF.

V is TRBV9 and J is TRBJ2-7, with TRBD1 matching 7 bases. The V segment lost 0 bases and the J segment 3 bases; nucleotides outside the gene matches: 3. Germline CDR1 reads SGDLS; CDR2 reads YYNGEE. The CDR3 spans 14 residues. The CDR3 protein is CASSVAGQFYEQYF. The CDR3 nucleotides are TGTGCCAGCAGCGTAGCGGGACAGTTCTACGAGCAGTACTTC.